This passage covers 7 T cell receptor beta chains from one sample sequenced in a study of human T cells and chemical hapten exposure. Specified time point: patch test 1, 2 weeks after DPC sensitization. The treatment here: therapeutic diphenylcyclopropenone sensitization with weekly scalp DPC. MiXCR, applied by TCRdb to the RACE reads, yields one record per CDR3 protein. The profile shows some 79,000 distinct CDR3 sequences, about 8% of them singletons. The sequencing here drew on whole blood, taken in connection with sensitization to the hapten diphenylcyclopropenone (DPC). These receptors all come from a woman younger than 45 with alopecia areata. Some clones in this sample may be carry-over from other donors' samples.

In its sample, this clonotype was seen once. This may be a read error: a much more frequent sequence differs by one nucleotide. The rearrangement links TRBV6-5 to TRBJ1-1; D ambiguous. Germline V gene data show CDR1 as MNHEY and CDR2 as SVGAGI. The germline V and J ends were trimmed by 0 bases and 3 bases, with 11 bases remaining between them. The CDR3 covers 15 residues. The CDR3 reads CASSYSTATDTEAFF. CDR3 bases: TGTGCCAGCAGTTACTCAACAGCCACTGACACTGAAGCTTTCTTT.

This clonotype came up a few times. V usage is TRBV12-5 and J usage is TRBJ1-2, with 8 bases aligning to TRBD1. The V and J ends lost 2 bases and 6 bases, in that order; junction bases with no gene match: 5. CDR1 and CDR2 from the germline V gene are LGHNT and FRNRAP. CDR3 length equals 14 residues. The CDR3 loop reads CASGLLGQGDGYTF. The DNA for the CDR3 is TGTGCTAGTGGTTTGCTTGGACAGGGAGATGGCTACACCTTC.

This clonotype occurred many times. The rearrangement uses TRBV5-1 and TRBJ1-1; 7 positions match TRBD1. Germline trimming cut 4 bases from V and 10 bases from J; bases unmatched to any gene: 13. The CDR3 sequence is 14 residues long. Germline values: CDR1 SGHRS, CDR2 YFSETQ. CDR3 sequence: CASSLGQGGQGAFF. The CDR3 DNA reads TGCGCCAGCAGCCTAGGGCAGGGGGGGCAAGGAGCTTTCTTT.

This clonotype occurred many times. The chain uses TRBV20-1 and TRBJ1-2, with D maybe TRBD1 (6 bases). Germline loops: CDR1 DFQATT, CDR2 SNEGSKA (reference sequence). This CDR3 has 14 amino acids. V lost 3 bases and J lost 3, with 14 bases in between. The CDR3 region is CSARRRGRDYGYTF. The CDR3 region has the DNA TGCAGTGCTAGGCGGCGGGGGCGCGACTATGGCTACACCTTC.

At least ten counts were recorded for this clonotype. The CDR3: CASSHSGTQHEQYF. The CDR3 DNA is TGTGCCAGCAGTCATTCCGGGACCCAGCACGAGCAGTACTTC. The chain combines TRBV12-3 or TRBV12-4 with TRBJ2-7, with D perhaps TRBD1 or TRBD2 (5 bases each). V was pared by 5 bases and J by 5 bases, with 16 bases between. This CDR3 comprises 14 residues.

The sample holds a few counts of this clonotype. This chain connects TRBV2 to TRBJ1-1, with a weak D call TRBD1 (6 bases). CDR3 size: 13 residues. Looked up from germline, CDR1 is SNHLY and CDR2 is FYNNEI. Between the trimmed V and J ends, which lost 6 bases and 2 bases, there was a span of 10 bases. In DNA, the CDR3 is TGTGCCAGCAGACCACAGGGAAACACTGAAGCTTTCTTT. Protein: CASRPQGNTEAFF.

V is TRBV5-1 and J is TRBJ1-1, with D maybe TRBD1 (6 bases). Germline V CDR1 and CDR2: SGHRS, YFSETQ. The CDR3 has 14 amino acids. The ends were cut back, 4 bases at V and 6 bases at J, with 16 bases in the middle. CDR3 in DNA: TGCGCCAGCAGCCAAGGAAAAGGGGGATCTGAAGCTTTCTTT. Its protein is CASSQGKGGSEAFF. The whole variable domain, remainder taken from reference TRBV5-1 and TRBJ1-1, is KAGVTQTPRYLIKTRGQQVTLSCSPISGHRSVSWYQQTPGQGLQFLFEYFSETQRNKGNFPGRFSGRQFSNSRSEMNVSTLELGDSALYLCASSQGKGGSEAFFGQGTRLTVV.